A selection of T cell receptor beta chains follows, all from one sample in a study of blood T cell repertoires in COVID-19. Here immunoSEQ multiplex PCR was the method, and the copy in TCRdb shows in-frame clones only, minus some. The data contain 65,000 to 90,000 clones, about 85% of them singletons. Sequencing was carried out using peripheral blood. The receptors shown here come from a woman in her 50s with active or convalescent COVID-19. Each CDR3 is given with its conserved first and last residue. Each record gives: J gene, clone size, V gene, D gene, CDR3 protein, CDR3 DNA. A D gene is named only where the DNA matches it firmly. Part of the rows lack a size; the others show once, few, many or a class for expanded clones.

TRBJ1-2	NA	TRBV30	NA	CATWTVGFYGYTF	TGTGCCACCTGGACAGTCGGGTTCTATGGCTACACCTTC
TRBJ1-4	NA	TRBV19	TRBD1	CASSPSGTATNEKLFF	TGTGCCAGTAGTCCTTCCGGGACAGCAACTAATGAAAAACTGTTTTTT
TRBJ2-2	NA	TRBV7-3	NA	CASELGGGGELFF	TGTGCCAGCGAATTGGGAGGTGGCGGGGAGCTGTTTTTT
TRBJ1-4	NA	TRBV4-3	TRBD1	CASSQDGTGGEKLFF	TGCGCCAGCAGCCAAGATGGGACAGGTGGGGAAAAACTGTTTTTT
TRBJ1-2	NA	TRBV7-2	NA	CASSLTGTYGYTF	TGTGCCAGCAGCTTAACAGGGACCTATGGCTACACCTTC
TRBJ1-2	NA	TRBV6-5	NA	CASKQGYGYTF	TGTGCCAGCAAGCAGGGGTATGGCTACACCTTC
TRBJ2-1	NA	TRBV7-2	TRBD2	CASSFVSGAGNEQFF	TGTGCCAGCAGCTTTGTTTCTGGAGCGGGAAATGAGCAGTTCTTC
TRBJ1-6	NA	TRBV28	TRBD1	CASRLGQGNSPLHF	TGTGCCAGCAGGCTCGGACAGGGGAATTCACCCCTCCACTTT
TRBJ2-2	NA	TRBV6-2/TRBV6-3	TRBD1	CASSYQGARTGELFF	TGTGCCAGCAGTTACCAGGGGGCTCGAACCGGGGAGCTGTTTTTT
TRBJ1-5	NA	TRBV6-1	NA	CASSEFPGHSNQPQHF	TGTGCCAGCAGTGAATTTCCAGGGCACAGCAATCAGCCCCAGCATTTT
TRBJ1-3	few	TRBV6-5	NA	CATEGHLGNTIYF	TGTGCCACCGAAGGACATCTTGGAAACACCATATATTTT
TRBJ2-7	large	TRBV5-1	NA	CASSLEAYREYEQYF	TGCGCCAGCAGCTTGGAAGCCTACAGGGAGTACGAGCAGTACTTC
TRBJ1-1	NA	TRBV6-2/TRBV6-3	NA	CASSYAGGVYTEAFF	TGTGCCAGCAGTTACGCGGGGGGGGTTTACACTGAAGCTTTCTTT
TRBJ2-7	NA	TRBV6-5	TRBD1	CASSRDRGGIEQYF	TGTGCCAGCAGTCGGGACAGGGGGGGGATCGAGCAGTACTTC
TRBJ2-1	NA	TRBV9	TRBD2	CASSLGLAGVNEQFF	TGTGCCAGCAGCCTCGGACTAGCGGGGGTCAATGAGCAGTTCTTC
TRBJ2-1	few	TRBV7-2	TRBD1	CASSLDRGSYNEQFF	TGTGCCAGCAGCTTGGACAGGGGGTCCTACAATGAGCAGTTCTTC
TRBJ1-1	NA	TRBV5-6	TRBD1	CASSLGQGGVTEAFF	TGTGCCAGCAGCTTGGGACAGGGAGGCGTCACTGAAGCTTTCTTT
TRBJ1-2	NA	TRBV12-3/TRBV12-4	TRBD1	CASSLTGEGYTF	TGTGCCAGCAGTCTTACAGGGGAAGGCTACACCTTC
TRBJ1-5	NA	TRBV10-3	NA	CAISDGSGISGNQPQHF	TGTGCCATCAGTGACGGCAGTGGGATATCGGGGAATCAGCCCCAGCATTTT
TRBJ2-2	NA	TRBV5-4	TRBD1	CASSLGTGVATGELFF	TGTGCCAGCAGCTTGGGGACAGGGGTTGCAACCGGGGAGCTGTTTTTT
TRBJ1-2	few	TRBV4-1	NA	CASSLGANYGYTF	TGCGCCAGCAGCCTCGGGGCTAACTATGGCTACACCTTC
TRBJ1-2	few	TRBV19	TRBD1	CASSPDRVSGYTF	TGTGCCAGTAGTCCTGACAGGGTGTCGGGCTACACCTTC
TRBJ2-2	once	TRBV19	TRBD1	CASRDRGYGELFF	TGTGCCAGTAGGGACAGGGGGTACGGGGAGCTGTTTTTT
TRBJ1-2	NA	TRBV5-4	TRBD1	CASSYRDRGPVDTF	TGTGCCAGCAGCTACCGGGACAGGGGGCCCGTCGACACCTTC
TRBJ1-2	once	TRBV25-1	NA	CASSRRGGGYTF	TGTGCCAGCAGTCGACGGGGGGGTGGCTACACCTTC
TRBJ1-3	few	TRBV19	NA	CASHGGHSGNTIYF	TGTGCCAGTCATGGGGGCCACTCTGGAAACACCATATATTTT
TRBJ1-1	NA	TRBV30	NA	CAWYVSSREAFF	TGTGCCTGGTACGTGAGTTCTAGGGAAGCTTTCTTT
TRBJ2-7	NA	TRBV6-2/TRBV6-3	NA	CASSKGGVRTEQYF	TGTGCCAGCAGTAAAGGGGGTGTCCGAACCGAGCAGTACTTC
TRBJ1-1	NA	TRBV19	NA	CASRAGMNTEAFF	TGTGCCAGTAGGGCGGGGATGAACACTGAAGCTTTCTTT
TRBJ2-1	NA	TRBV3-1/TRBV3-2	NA	CASSPPSNEQFF	TGTGCCAGCAGCCCCCCCTCCAATGAGCAGTTCTTC
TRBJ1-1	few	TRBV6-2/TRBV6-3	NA	CASSQRLNTEAFF	TGTGCCAGCAGTCAGCGGCTGAACACTGAAGCTTTCTTT
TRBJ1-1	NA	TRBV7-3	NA	CASSFQGYSTEAFF	TGTGCCAGCAGCTTCCAGGGTTACAGCACTGAAGCTTTCTTT
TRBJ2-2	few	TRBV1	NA	CTSSQDRGWTRDTGELFF	TGCACCAGCAGCCAAGATCGGGGATGGACGCGGGACACCGGGGAGCTGTTTTTT
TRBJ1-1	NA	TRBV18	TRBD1	CASSLNRGPITEAFF	TGTGCCAGCTCACTTAACAGGGGGCCGATCACTGAAGCTTTCTTT
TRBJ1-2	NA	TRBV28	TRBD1	CASSSLPGTGGALDGYTF	TGTGCCAGCAGTTCCCTACCCGGGACAGGGGGCGCACTTGATGGCTACACCTTC
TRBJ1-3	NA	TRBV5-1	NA	CASSVDRVGNTIYF	TGCGCCAGCAGCGTAGACAGAGTAGGAAACACCATATATTTT
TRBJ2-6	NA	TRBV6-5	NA	CASRQTVSGANVLTF	TGTGCCAGCAGGCAGACAGTCTCTGGGGCCAACGTCCTGACTTTC
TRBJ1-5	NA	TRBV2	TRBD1	CASTDRVAQPQHF	TGTGCCAGCACCGACAGGGTAGCTCAGCCCCAGCATTTT
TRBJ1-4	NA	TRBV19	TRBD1	CASSIWTGPSNEKLFF	TGTGCCAGTAGTATTTGGACAGGCCCTTCTAATGAAAAACTGTTTTTT